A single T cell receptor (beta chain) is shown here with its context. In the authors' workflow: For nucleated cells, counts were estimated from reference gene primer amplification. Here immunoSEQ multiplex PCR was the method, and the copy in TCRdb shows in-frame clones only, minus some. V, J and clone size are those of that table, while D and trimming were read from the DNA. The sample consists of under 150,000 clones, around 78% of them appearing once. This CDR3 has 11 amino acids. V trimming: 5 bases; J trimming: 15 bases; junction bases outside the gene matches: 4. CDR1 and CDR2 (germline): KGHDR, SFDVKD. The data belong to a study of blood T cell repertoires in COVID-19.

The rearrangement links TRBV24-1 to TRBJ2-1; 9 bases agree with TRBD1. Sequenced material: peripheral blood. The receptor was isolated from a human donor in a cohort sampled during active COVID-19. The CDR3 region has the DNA TGTGCCACCAGTGGCGGACAGGGGCGGTTCTTC. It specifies CATSGGQGRFF.